This T cell receptor (beta chain) derives from a study of control samples from healthy donors and cancer patients. Profiling relied on immunoSEQ multiplex PCR, and the TCRdb table lists in-frame clones only, not all of them. The sample includes around 33,000 clones, 86% of them seen just once. This clone was detected only once. V was shortened by 3 bases and J by 7 bases, with 9 bases between the two germline ends. CDR1 and CDR2 (germline): MDHEN, SYDVKM. CDR3 length: 12 amino acids. The V gene is TRBV28, the J gene TRBJ1-1; D might be TRBD1 (5 bases). The TCR was taken from a woman aged 40-49 years with lung cancer. The specimen sequenced was PBMCs. CDR3 sequence reads: CASSLGRGEAFF. The CDR3 DNA sequence: TGTGCCAGCAGTTTGGGTAGGGGTGAAGCTTTCTTT.